Sequencing of this T cell receptor beta chain was carried out in a study of OX40 agonist ivuxolimab in advanced cancers. About the study: The patients received agonistic anti-OX40 (CD134) antibody ivuxolimab. Findings and caveats of the study: More expanded clones were seen, on average, in CD8+ T cells than in CD4+. The study did not work out the antigen specificity of the expanded peripheral T cells. Both blood CD4+ and CD8+ T cells showed clonal growth by week 6 at 0.1 to 3.0 mg/kg.

Sequencing was performed with immunoSEQ multiplex PCR; in TCRdb, only in-frame clones are kept and a portion is missing. The sample contains about 45,000 clones, roughly nine tenths of which appear only once. CDR1 SGDLS and CDR2 YYNGEE come from the germline V gene. V was shortened by 0 bases and J by 2 bases, with 8 bases between the two germline ends. CDR3 length: 14 residues. As concerns this clone: Antigen specificity is unknown.

V usage is TRBV9 and J usage is TRBJ1-1, with D hard to call. The source was CD4+ or CD8+ T cells sorted from blood, collected in a trial of the OX40 agonist ivuxolimab. The sequence was obtained from an adult with an advanced solid tumor such as melanoma, head and neck, liver or kidney cancer. CDR3: CASSVGPENTEAFF. The CDR3 DNA sequence: TGTGCCAGCAGCGTAGGTCCCGAAAACACTGAAGCTTTCTTT.